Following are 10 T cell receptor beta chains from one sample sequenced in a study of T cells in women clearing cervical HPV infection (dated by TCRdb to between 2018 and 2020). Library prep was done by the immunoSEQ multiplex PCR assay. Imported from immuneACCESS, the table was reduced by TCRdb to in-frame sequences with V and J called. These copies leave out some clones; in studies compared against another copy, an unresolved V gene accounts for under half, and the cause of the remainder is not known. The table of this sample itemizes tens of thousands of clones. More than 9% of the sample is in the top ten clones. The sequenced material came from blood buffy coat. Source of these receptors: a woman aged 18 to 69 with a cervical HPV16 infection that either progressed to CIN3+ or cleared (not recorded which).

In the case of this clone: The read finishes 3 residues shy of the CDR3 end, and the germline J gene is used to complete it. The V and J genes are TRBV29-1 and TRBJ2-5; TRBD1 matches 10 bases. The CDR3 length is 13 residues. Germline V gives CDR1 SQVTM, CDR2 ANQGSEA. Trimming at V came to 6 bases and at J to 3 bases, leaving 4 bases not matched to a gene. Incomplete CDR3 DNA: TGCAGCGTAGCCGGGACAGGGGAAGAGACC. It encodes CSVAGTGEET. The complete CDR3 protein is CSVAGTGEETQYF.

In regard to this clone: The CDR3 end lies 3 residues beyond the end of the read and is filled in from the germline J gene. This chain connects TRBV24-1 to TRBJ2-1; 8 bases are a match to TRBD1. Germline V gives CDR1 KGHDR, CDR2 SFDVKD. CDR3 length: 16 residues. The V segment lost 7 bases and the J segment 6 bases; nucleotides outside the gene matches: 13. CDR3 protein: CATSSPYGQGFNEQFF. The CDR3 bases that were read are TGTGCCACCAGCTCCCCTTACGGACAGGGATTCAATGAG.

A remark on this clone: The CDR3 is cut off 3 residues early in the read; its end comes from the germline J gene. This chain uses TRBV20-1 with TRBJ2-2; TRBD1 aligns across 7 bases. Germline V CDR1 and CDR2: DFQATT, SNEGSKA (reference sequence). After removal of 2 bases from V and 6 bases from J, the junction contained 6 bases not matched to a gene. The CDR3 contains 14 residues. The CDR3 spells CSARNYRGSGELFF. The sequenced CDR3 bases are TGCAGTGCTAGAAACTACAGGGGCTCCGGGGAG.

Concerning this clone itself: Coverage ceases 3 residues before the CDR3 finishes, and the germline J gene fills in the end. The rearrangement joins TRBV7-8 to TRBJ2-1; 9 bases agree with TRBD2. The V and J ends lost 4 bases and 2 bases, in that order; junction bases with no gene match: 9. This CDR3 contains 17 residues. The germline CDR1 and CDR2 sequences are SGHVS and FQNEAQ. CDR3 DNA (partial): TGTGCCAGCAGCTCGCTCCATAGCGGGAGCGCCTACAATGAG. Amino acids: CASSSLHSGSAYNE. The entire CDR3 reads CASSSLHSGSAYNEQFF. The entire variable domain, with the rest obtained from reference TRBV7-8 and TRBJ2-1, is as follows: GAGVSQSPRYKVAKRGQDVALRCDPISGHVSLFWYQQALGQGPEFLTYFQNEAQLDKSGLPSDRFFAERPEGSVSTLKIQRTQQEDSAVYLCASSSLHSGSAYNEQFFGPGTRLTVL.

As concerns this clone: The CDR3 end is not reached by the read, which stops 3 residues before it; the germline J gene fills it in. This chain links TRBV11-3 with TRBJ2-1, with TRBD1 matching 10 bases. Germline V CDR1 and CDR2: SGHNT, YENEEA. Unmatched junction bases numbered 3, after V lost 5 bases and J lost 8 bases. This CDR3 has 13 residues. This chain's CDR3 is CASSPGTGDEQFF. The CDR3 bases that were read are TGTGCCAGCAGCCCAGGGACAGGGGATGAG.

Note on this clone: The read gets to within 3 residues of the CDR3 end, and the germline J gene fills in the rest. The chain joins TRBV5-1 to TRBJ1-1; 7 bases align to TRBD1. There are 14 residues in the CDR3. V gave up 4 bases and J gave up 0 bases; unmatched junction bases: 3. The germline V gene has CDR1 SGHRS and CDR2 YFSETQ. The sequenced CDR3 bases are TGCGCCAGCAGCCTAGACAGGGTGAACACTGAA. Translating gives CASSLDRVNTE. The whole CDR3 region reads CASSLDRVNTEAFF.

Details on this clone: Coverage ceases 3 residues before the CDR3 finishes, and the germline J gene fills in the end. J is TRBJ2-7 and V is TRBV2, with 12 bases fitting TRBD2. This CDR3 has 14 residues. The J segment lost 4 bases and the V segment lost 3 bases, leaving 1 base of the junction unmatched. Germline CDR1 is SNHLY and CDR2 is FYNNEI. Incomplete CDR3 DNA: TGTGCCAGCAGTGAGGGGACTAGCGGGTACGAG. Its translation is CASSEGTSGYE. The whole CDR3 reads CASSEGTSGYEQYF.

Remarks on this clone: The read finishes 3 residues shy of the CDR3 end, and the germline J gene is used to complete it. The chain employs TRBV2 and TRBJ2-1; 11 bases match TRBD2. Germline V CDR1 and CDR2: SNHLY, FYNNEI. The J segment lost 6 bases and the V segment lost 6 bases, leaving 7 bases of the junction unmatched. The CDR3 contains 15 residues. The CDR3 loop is CASSLLAGAINEQFF. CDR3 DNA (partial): TGTGCCAGCAGCCTACTAGCGGGGGCGATCAATGAG.

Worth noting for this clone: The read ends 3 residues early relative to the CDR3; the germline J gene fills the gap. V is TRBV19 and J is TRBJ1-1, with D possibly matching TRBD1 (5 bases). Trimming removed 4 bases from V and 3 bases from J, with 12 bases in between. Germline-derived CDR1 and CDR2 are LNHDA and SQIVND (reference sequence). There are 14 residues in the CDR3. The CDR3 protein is CASSKIWGDTEAFF. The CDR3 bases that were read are TGTGCCAGTAGTAAAATTTGGGGGGACACTGAA.

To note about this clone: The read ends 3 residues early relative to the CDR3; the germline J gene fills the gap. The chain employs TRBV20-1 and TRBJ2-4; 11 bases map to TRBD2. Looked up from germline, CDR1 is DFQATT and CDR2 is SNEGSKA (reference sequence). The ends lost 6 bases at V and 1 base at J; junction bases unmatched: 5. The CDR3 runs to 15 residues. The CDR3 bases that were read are TGCAGTGCCTTAGCGGGAGGGGTGGCCAAAAACATT. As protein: CSALAGGVAKNI. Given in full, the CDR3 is CSALAGGVAKNIQYF.